The next 25 T cell receptor beta chains were all read from a single sample in a study of cytomegalovirus exposure and HLA in healthy donors. 13 Jbeta primers and 60 Vbeta primers were used for the PCR. TCRdb's copy holds only in-frame clones and misses some; the assay was immunoSEQ multiplex PCR. The sample lists about 140,000 clones, roughly 9.4% occurring once. Sequenced: PBMCs. These receptor sequences come from a male donor in good health and CMV-seronegative.

The sample holds a few counts of this clone. V is TRBV5-1 and J is TRBJ1-1, with D possibly being TRBD1 (5 bases). The CDR3 has 12 amino acids. CDR1 is SGHRS, CDR2 YFSETQ, per germline. Deletions cut 4 bases from V and 9 bases from J, with 13 bases between. The CDR3 DNA is TGCGCCAGCAGCCTTAGGGAGGGGCAAGCTTTCTTT. Translating it yields CASSLREGQAFF. The full variable domain, its missing parts supplied by reference TRBV5-1 and TRBJ1-1, is KAGVTQTPRYLIKTRGQQVTLSCSPISGHRSVSWYQQTPGQGLQFLFEYFSETQRNKGNFPGRFSGRQFSNSRSEMNVSTLELGDSALYLCASSLREGQAFFGQGTRLTVV.

A few counts support this clone. The rearrangement joins TRBV9 to TRBJ1-2, with 7 bases identical to TRBD1. This CDR3 contains 16 residues. Losses at the gene ends were 0 bases for V and 1 base for J; bases not matched to a gene: 6. Germline CDR1 reads SGDLS; CDR2 reads YYNGEE. The CDR3, as DNA: TGTGCCAGCAGCGTAGGACAGGGTGGGGGTAACTATGGCTACACCTTC. Amino acids: CASSVGQGGGNYGYTF. The full variable domain, rest sourced from reference TRBV9 and TRBJ1-2, is DSGVTQTPKHLITATGQRVTLRCSPRSGDLSVYWYQQSLDQGLQFLIQYYNGEERAKGNILERFSAQQFPDLHSELNLSSLELGDSALYFCASSVGQGGGNYGYTFGSGTRLTVV.

The J gene is TRBJ2-3, the V gene TRBV6-5, with D possibly matching TRBD1 (5 bases). Germline loops: CDR1 MNHEY, CDR2 SVGAGI. V lost 2 bases to trimming and J lost 4 bases, with 7 bases between them. CDR3 length: 13 amino acids. This chain's CDR3 is CASSYQGSDTQYF. Here the CDR3 DNA reads TGTGCCAGCAGTTACCAGGGTTCAGATACGCAGTATTTT.

The table lists this clone with a few counts. The chain employs TRBV19 and TRBJ2-4; 7 positions agree with TRBD2. There are 14 residues in the CDR3. CDR1 and CDR2 from the germline V gene are LNHDA and SQIVND (reference sequence). Unmatched junction bases numbered 11, after V lost 5 bases and J lost 10 bases. CDR3 sequence: CASSPQGGWGIQYF. The CDR3 DNA sequence: TGTGCCAGTAGTCCCCAGGGAGGGTGGGGGATTCAGTACTTC.

This chain uses TRBV6-1 with TRBJ2-5; possibly TRBD1 for D (5 bases). Trimming stripped 4 bases from V and 5 bases from J, with 14 bases between. The CDR3 has 14 amino acids. CDR1 is MNHNS and CDR2 is SASEGT in the germline V gene. CDR3 region: CASSGGGLGETQYF. CDR3 nucleotides: TGTGCCAGCAGTGGGGGCGGATTAGGGGAGACCCAGTACTTC.

In this sample, this clone turned up a few times. The V call is TRBV6-5, the J call TRBJ2-7; D may be TRBD2 (5 bases). Germline-derived CDR1 and CDR2 are MNHEY and SVGAGI. CDR3 size: 15 residues. Trimming removed 7 bases from V and 5 bases from J, with 21 bases in between. In DNA form, the CDR3 reads TGTGCCAGCACCCTAGCCGGGTCGTTCGGGAACGAGCAGTACTTC. This encodes CASTLAGSFGNEQYF.

This clone showed up just a few times. This chain uses TRBV5-1 with TRBJ2-7; 7 nucleotides agree with TRBD1. The germline CDR1 and CDR2 sequences are SGHRS and YFSETQ. This CDR3 has 15 amino acids. V was clipped by 2 bases and J by 2 bases; unmatched bases: 7. Here the CDR3 reads CASSLATGQTYEQYF. The CDR3 nucleotides read TGCGCCAGCAGCTTAGCCACGGGACAGACCTACGAGCAGTACTTC.

V usage is TRBV28 and J usage is TRBJ1-1; 11 bases match TRBD1. Germline V gene sequence: CDR1 MDHEN, CDR2 SYDVKM. V was clipped by 8 bases and J by 4 bases; unmatched bases: 15. The CDR3 consists of 17 residues. The CDR3 protein is CASRTPPAGTGGTEAFF. For the CDR3, the DNA is TGTGCCAGCCGGACGCCGCCCGCCGGGACAGGGGGCACTGAAGCTTTCTTT.

This rearrangement joins TRBV5-1 to TRBJ2-7; TRBD1 might be the D (6 bases). Between the trimmed V and J ends, which lost 0 bases and 3 bases, there was a span of 7 bases. The CDR3 is 13 amino acids. Per the germline V gene, CDR1 is SGHRS and CDR2 is YFSETQ. CDR3 sequence reads: CASSLVQGYEQYF. For the CDR3, the DNA is TGCGCCAGCAGCTTGGTACAGGGCTACGAGCAGTACTTC.

The chain has TRBV9 and TRBJ2-2, with 7 nucleotides matching TRBD2. This CDR3 region has 15 residues. Losses at the gene ends were 3 bases for V and 1 base for J; bases not matched to a gene: 3. The germline gives CDR1 SGDLS, CDR2 YYNGEE. The CDR3 sequence is CASSAWGGNTGELFF. DNA of the CDR3: TGTGCCAGCAGCGCGTGGGGGGGGAACACCGGGGAGCTGTTTTTT.

This clone was seen only a few times. The chain employs TRBV19 and TRBJ2-5; 11 bases line up with TRBD1. With V trimmed by 4 bases and J by 5 bases, 6 bases remained unmatched. The CDR3 length is 15 residues. Germline V CDR1 and CDR2: LNHDA, SQIVND (reference sequence). The CDR3 here is CASSSTGTGGETQYF. CDR3 in DNA: TGTGCCAGTAGTAGCACCGGGACAGGGGGGGAGACCCAGTACTTC.

This clone has just a few counts. J is TRBJ2-2 and V is TRBV19; 8 bases line up with TRBD2. The CDR3 is 15 residues long. V was clipped by 6 bases and J by 1 base; unmatched bases: 4. Germline CDR1 is LNHDA and CDR2 is SQIVND (reference sequence). The chain's CDR3 is CASSTGGVNTGELFF. For the CDR3, the DNA is TGTGCCAGTAGCACGGGGGGGGTGAACACCGGGGAGCTGTTTTTT.

This clone came up a few times. The V gene is TRBV28, the J gene TRBJ1-6, with D uncertain. This CDR3 is built from 13 residues. The V gene lost 1 base and the J gene lost 6 bases, with 4 bases spanning the gap. Germline V gene data show CDR1 as MDHEN and CDR2 as SYDVKM. The CDR3 loop is CASSLSPNSPLHF. The CDR3 DNA is TGTGCCAGCAGTTTATCTCCTAATTCACCCCTCCACTTT.

This clone was seen more than once but under ten times. This chain connects TRBV6-6 to TRBJ1-4, with 7 bases matching TRBD1. The CDR3 consists of 14 residues. V shed 3 bases, J shed 7 bases, and the junction held 5 bases outside the gene matches. Germline lookup yields CDR1 MNHNY and CDR2 SVGAGI (reference sequence). The CDR3 loop is CASSYGRGSEKLFF. The CDR3 DNA reads TGTGCCAGCAGTTATGGCAGGGGGAGTGAAAAACTGTTTTTT.

CDR3 coding DNA: TGTGCCAGCAGCTTTAGACAGGCCGGAGACTCTGGGGCCAACGTCCTGACTTTC. It specifies CASSFRQAGDSGANVLTF. The genes are TRBV11-2 and TRBJ2-6, with D possibly being TRBD1 (6 bases). The germline gives CDR1 SGHAT, CDR2 FQNNGV. V was clipped by 3 bases and J by 0 bases, with 15 bases between them. There are 18 residues in the CDR3.

CDR3 in DNA: TGCGCCAGCAGCCAAGTTGGGGACAGCAACTACGAGCAGTACTTC. Translating it yields CASSQVGDSNYEQYF. The chain is built from TRBV4-1 and TRBJ2-7; TRBD1 matches at 7 bases. V was clipped by 1 base and J by 3 bases; unmatched bases: 6. The CDR3 runs 15 residues. The germline V gene encodes CDR1 MGHRA and CDR2 YSYEKL.

This clone was found a few times. This chain connects TRBV28 to TRBJ1-2; D is undetermined. In germline, CDR1 is MDHEN, CDR2 SYDVKM. This CDR3 region has 15 residues. The V and J ends lost 5 bases and 2 bases respectively, with 15 bases between them. CDR3 bases: TGTGCCAGCAGTCCGTGGCGGGCAGCAAACTATGGCTACACCTTC. It codes for CASSPWRAANYGYTF.

The chain combines TRBV5-1 with TRBJ2-5; 8 bases match TRBD1. Germline CDR1 reads SGHRS; CDR2 reads YFSETQ. V shed 6 bases and J 5 bases; nucleotides not matched to a gene: 9. The CDR3 is made up of 14 amino acids. CDR3 residues: CASTTGDGSETQYF. The CDR3 DNA reads TGCGCCAGCACGACAGGGGATGGTTCGGAGACCCAGTACTTC.

This clone turned up a few times. The chain links TRBV5-1 to TRBJ1-2, with TRBD1 matching over 9 bases. In germline, CDR1 is SGHRS, CDR2 YFSETQ. The CDR3 sequence is 15 residues long. Trimming at V came to 4 bases and at J to 6 bases, leaving 10 bases not matched to a gene. This CDR3 reads CASSTSVQGADGYTF. Written as DNA, the CDR3 is TGCGCCAGCAGCACCAGCGTACAGGGGGCGGATGGCTACACCTTC. Based on the CDR3 plus reference TRBV5-1 and TRBJ1-2, the full variable domain is KAGVTQTPRYLIKTRGQQVTLSCSPISGHRSVSWYQQTPGQGLQFLFEYFSETQRNKGNFPGRFSGRQFSNSRSEMNVSTLELGDSALYLCASSTSVQGADGYTFGSGTRLTVV.

The rearrangement uses TRBV27 and TRBJ2-1; D perhaps matches TRBD2 (6 bases). The length of the CDR3 is 17 residues. Germline values: CDR1 MNHEY, CDR2 SMNVEV (reference sequence). V lost 1 base and J 0 bases, leaving 13 bases between the germline ends. The CDR3 protein is CASSLLAEPSSYNEQFF. The CDR3 bases are TGTGCCAGCAGTTTATTAGCGGAACCGAGCTCCTACAATGAGCAGTTCTTC.

This clone has a handful of counts. The chain uses TRBV7-9 and TRBJ1-3; D perhaps matches TRBD1 (5 bases). There are 15 residues in the CDR3. Germline loops: CDR1 SEHNR, CDR2 FQNEAQ (reference sequence). V lost 5 bases and J lost 0, with 11 bases in between. CDR3 loop: CASSRPDSSGNTIYF. In nucleotides, the CDR3 is TGTGCCAGCAGCCGACCCGACAGCTCTGGAAACACCATATATTTT.

The chain recombines TRBV19 with TRBJ1-1; 7 bases line up with TRBD1. Germline V CDR1 and CDR2: LNHDA, SQIVND (reference sequence). V lost 2 bases to trimming and J lost 4 bases; unmatched junction nucleotides: 7. This CDR3 spans 15 amino acids. The DNA for the CDR3 is TGTGCCAGTAGTATATCGACAGGGTGGAGCACTGAAGCTTTCTTT. It codes for CASSISTGWSTEAFF.

This clone was recorded a few times. The rearrangement uses TRBV11-2 and TRBJ2-1; D is unresolved. V was pared by 1 base and J by 12 bases, with 13 bases between. The germline V gene encodes CDR1 SGHAT and CDR2 FQNNGV. The CDR3 totals 13 residues. CDR3 sequence (DNA): TGTGCCAGCAGCTTAGTTTCGGAGTTTGGGCAGTTCTTC. Its translation is CASSLVSEFGQFF.

The chain is built from TRBV7-9 and TRBJ2-7, with a possible D match to TRBD2 (5 bases). Germline loops: CDR1 SEHNR, CDR2 FQNEAQ (reference sequence). The CDR3 is 14 residues long. V was cut by 4 bases and J by 2 bases, with 12 bases left in between. The CDR3 nucleotides are TGTGCCAGCAGCTCCGTAGGCGGGCCCTACGAGCAGTACTTC. Amino acid sequence: CASSSVGGPYEQYF.

This clone has just a few counts. The chain links TRBV27 to TRBJ2-2, with a weak D call TRBD2 (7 bases). The CDR3 runs 14 residues. CDR1 is MNHEY and CDR2 is SMNVEV in the germline V gene (reference sequence). Deletions cut 3 bases from V and 6 bases from J, with 11 bases between. This chain's CDR3 is CASSLGGAPGELFF. CDR3 in DNA: TGTGCCAGCAGTTTGGGGGGGGCCCCCGGGGAGCTGTTTTTT.